This T cell receptor beta chain was documented in a study of beta chain features in type 1 diabetes. In the study overall: Taken together, all samples contributed 90 million to 140 million examined sorted cells.

Germline assignment: CDR1 SEHNR and CDR2 FQNEAQ (reference sequence). V was pared by 5 bases and J by 5 bases, with 7 bases of the junction left unmatched. This CDR3 region has 16 residues. Study results and caveats: Moderate but significant shortening of TCRB CDR3s was recorded in all four CD4+ subsets from Type 1 diabetes patients.

All of the isolated RNA was reverse transcribed, so expressed TCRB transcripts were sequenced. Assay: immunoSEQ multiplex PCR; the TCRdb copy retains only in-frame clones and omits some. The sample comprises over 650,000 clones, more than 12% of which are singletons, and 0.035% to 0.04% rests with the top ten. About this clone itself: Its antigen is unknown.

This chain uses TRBV7-9 with TRBJ2-5; 14 bases are a match to TRBD2. Input material: naive CD4+ T cells from blood. This TCR was recovered from a man between 18 and 29 years old with type 1 diabetes. DNA for the CDR3: TGTGCCAGCAGCCCAAGACTAGCGGGGGGGCGTGAGACCCAGTACTTC. This sequence encodes CASSPRLAGGRETQYF. Supplemented by reference TRBV7-9 and TRBJ2-5, the full variable domain reads DTGVSQNPRHKITKRGQNVTFRCDPISEHNRLYWYRQTLGQGPEFLTYFQNEAQLEKSRLLSDRFSAERPKGSFSTLEIQRTEQGDSAMYLCASSPRLAGGRETQYFGPGTRLLVL.